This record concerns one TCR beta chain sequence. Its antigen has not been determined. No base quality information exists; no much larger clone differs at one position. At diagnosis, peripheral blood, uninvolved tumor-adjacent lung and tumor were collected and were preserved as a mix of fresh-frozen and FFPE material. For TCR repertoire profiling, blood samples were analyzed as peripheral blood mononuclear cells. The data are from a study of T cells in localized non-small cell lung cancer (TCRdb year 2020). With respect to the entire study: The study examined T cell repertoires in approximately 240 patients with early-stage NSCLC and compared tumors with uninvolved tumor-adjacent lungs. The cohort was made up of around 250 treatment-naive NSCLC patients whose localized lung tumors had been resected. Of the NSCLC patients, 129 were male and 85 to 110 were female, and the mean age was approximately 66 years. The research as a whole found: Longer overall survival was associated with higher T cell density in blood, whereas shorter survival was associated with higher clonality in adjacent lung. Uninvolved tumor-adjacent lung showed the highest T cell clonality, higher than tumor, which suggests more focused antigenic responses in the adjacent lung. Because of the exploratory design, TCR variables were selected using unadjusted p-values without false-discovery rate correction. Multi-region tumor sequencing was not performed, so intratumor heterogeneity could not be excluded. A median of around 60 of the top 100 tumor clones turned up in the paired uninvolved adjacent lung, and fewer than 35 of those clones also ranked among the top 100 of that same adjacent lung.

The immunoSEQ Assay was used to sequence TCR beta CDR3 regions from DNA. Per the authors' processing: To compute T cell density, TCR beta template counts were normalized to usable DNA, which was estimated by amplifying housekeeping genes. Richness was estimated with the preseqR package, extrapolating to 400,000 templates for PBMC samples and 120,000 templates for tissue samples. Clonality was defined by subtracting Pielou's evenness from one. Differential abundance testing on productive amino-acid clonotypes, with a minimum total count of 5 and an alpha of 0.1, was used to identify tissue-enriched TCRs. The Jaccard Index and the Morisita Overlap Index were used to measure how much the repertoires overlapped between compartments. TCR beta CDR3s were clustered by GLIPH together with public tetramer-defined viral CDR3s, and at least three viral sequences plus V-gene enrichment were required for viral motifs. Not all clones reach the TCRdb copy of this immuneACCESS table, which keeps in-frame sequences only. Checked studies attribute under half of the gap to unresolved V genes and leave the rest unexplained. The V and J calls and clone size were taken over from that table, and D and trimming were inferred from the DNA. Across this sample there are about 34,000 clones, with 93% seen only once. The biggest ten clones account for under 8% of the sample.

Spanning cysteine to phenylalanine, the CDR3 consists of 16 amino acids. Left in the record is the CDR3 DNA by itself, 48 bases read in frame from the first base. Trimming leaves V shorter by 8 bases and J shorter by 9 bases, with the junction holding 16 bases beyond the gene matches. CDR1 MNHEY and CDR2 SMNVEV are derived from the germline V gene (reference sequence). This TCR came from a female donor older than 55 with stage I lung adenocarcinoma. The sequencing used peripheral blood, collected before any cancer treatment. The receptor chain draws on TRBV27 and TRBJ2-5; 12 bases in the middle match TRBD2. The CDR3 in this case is CASGRLSGTSGFAQYF. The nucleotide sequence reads TGTGCCAGCGGGAGACTCTCCGGGACTAGCGGGTTTGCCCAGTACTTC.